This section outlines one T cell receptor (beta chain) sequence together with its context. Its antigen is unidentified. The data belong to a study of cytomegalovirus exposure and HLA in healthy donors. Study conclusions and caveats: The availability of immune exposure information extended only to CMV serostatus.

The PCR was carried out with 60 Vbeta primers and 13 Jbeta primers. Assay: immunoSEQ multiplex PCR; the TCRdb copy retains only in-frame clones and omits some. Here the sample spans 100,000 to 150,000 clones, approximately 75% being singletons. This TCR was sampled from a man younger than 45 in good health and CMV-seronegative. Source material: PBMCs.

The CDR3 sequence is CASSSKSDRQPQHF. The CDR3 region has the DNA TGTGCCAGCAGCTCGAAAAGTGACAGGCAGCCCCAGCATTTT. The V gene is TRBV7-9, the J gene TRBJ1-5; possibly TRBD1 for D (6 bases). The CDR3 contains 14 residues. Trimming left V 4 bases short and J 7 bases short, with 14 bases between. Germline V lookup: CDR1 SEHNR, CDR2 FQNEAQ (reference sequence). The whole variable domain, remainder taken from reference TRBV7-9 and TRBJ1-5, is DTGVSQNPRHKITKRGQNVTFRCDPISEHNRLYWYRQTLGQGPEFLTYFQNEAQLEKSRLLSDRFSAERPKGSFSTLEIQRTEQGDSAMYLCASSSKSDRQPQHFGDGTRLSIL.